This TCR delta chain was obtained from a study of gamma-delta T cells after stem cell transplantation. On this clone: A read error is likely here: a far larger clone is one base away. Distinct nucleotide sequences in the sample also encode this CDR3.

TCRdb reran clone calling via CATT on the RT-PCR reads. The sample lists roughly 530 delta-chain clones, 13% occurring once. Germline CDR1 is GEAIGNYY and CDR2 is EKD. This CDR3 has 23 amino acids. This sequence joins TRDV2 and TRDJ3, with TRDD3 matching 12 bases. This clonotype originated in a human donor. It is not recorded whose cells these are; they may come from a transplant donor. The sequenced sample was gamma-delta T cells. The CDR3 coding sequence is TGCGCCTGTGACACCGCCTCGTACTGGGGGATACCACCTAGCTCCTGGGACACCCGACAGATGTTTTTC. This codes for CACDTASYWGIPPSSWDTRQMFF.